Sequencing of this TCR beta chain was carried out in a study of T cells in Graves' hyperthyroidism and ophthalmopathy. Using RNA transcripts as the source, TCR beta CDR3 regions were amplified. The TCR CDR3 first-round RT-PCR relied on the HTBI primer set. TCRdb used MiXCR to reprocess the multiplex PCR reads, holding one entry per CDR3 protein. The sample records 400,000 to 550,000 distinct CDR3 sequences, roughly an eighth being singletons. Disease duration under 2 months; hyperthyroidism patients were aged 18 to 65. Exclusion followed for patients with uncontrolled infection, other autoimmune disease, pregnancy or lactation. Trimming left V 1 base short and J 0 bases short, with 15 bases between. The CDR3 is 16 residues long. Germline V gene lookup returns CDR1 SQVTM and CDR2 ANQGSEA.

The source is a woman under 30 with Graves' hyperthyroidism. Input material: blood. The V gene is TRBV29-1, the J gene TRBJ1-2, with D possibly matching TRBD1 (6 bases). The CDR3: CSVEGRGGVANYGYTF. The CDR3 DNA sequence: TGCAGCGTTGAAGGCAGGGGAGGTGTAGCTAACTATGGCTACACCTTC.